These 26 T cell receptor beta chains were sequenced from one sample in a study of blood T cell repertoires in COVID-19. Profiled with immunoSEQ multiplex PCR; TCRdb holds only in-frame clones, not every one. The table records around 250,000 clones, around 87% of them present only once. Material: peripheral blood. All receptors derive from a woman in her sixties with COVID-19, enrolled during active disease.

The V and J genes are TRBV9 and TRBJ2-1, with 12 bases identical to TRBD2. Per the germline V gene, CDR1 is SGDLS and CDR2 is YYNGEE. The junction had 3 bases not matched to a gene; V was cut back by 0 bases and J by 5 bases. This CDR3 region has 16 residues. CDR3: CASSVGPSGGDNEQFF. The CDR3, as DNA: TGTGCCAGCAGCGTAGGGCCTAGCGGGGGGGACAATGAGCAGTTCTTC.

This clone occurred a few times. The chain recombines TRBV6-5 with TRBJ1-3; possibly TRBD1 for D (5 bases). The CDR3 is 15 residues long. The germline gives CDR1 MNHEY, CDR2 SVGAGI. V was clipped by 7 bases and J by 3 bases, with 16 bases between them. CDR3 coding DNA: TGTGCCAGCACAACCCCAGGGTTATATGGAAACACCATATATTTT. Translated, it gives CASTTPGLYGNTIYF.

This sequence joins TRBV19 and TRBJ1-2; D remains unclear. CDR3 length equals 15 residues. With 3 bases removed from V and 0 bases from J, the gap between germline ends came to 11 bases. From germline, CDR1 is LNHDA and CDR2 SQIVND (reference sequence). CDR3 DNA sequence: TGTGCCAGTAGTATGCGAGGGCAAACTAACTATGGCTACACCTTC. This encodes CASSMRGQTNYGYTF. The full variable domain, completed using reference TRBV19 and TRBJ1-2, is DGGITQSPKYLFRKEGQNVTLSCEQNLNHDAMYWYRQDPGQGLRLIYYSQIVNDFQKGDIAEGYSVSREKKESFPLTVTSAQKNPTAFYLCASSMRGQTNYGYTFGSGTRLTVV.

J is TRBJ1-1 and V is TRBV15; D is unclear. The ends were cut back, 0 bases at V and 6 bases at J, with 5 bases in the middle. Germline V gene data show CDR1 as LNHNV and CDR2 as YYDKDF (reference sequence). The length of the CDR3 is 12 residues. CDR3 loop: CATSRDFSEAFF. The CDR3, as DNA: TGTGCCACCAGCAGAGATTTCTCTGAAGCTTTCTTT.

The chain has TRBV14 and TRBJ2-7, with 9 bases aligning to TRBD1. CDR1 is SGHDN, CDR2 FVKESK, per germline. The CDR3 has 14 residues. V dropped 5 bases and J dropped 5; count of bases not matched to a gene: 7. CDR3 bases: TGTGCCAGCAGCAAACAGGGGGCTGGTGACGAGCAGTACTTC. This gives the protein CASSKQGAGDEQYF.

J is TRBJ2-1 and V is TRBV11-2; a possible D gene is TRBD2 (6 bases). Germline V gene sequence: CDR1 SGHAT, CDR2 FQNNGV. This CDR3 region has 16 residues. Deletions cut 1 base from V and 5 bases from J, with 15 bases between. In DNA form, the CDR3 reads TGTGCCAGCAGCTTAGTCACTTTCGAGCGGGACAATGAGCAGTTCTTC. Amino acids: CASSLVTFERDNEQFF.

Here the CDR3 reads CASSKQGLRFGLVTF. CDR3 coding DNA: TGTGCCAGCAGTAAACAGGGTTTGCGTTTTGGATTGGTCACCTTC. V gene TRBV6-6 combines with J gene TRBJ1-2; maybe TRBD1 (6 bases). CDR1 is MNHNY, CDR2 SVGAGI, per germline (reference sequence). V lost 5 bases, J lost 13 bases, and 26 bases lay in between. The CDR3 has 15 residues.

The chain uses TRBV7-2 and TRBJ1-2; 7 positions match TRBD1. Germline lookup yields CDR1 SGHTA and CDR2 FQGNSA. The trim removed 5 bases at V and 8 bases at J, leaving 8 bases unmatched. CDR3 size: 13 residues. The CDR3 reads CASSRDRAGGYTF. The CDR3 coding sequence is TGTGCCAGCAGCCGAGACAGGGCTGGCGGCTACACCTTC.

The chain has TRBV5-1 and TRBJ1-1, with D possibly matching TRBD1 (5 bases). V was trimmed by 0 bases and J by 6 bases, leaving 18 bases between them. Germline assignment: CDR1 SGHRS and CDR2 YFSETQ. The CDR3 runs 16 residues. CDR3: CASSLAGRIGGAEAFF. CDR3 bases: TGCGCCAGCAGCTTGGCAGGGAGGATCGGTGGTGCTGAAGCTTTCTTT. The variable domain in full, completed from reference TRBV5-1 and TRBJ1-1, reads KAGVTQTPRYLIKTRGQQVTLSCSPISGHRSVSWYQQTPGQGLQFLFEYFSETQRNKGNFPGRFSGRQFSNSRSEMNVSTLELGDSALYLCASSLAGRIGGAEAFFGQGTRLTVV.

This clone was picked up one time. The chain is built from TRBV3-1 (or the pseudogene TRBV3-2) and TRBJ2-5; D is perhaps TRBD2 (5 bases). The length of the CDR3 is 15 residues. Germline assignment: CDR1 LGHDT and CDR2 YNNKEL (reference sequence). Trimming cost V 0 bases and J 5 bases, with 13 bases left between them. This chain's CDR3 is CASSQDRGVAETQYF. The CDR3 region has the DNA TGTGCCAGCAGCCAAGATCGGGGAGTAGCGGAGACCCAGTACTTC.

Points on this clone: Other DNA sequences in the sample encode the same CDR3. The chain employs TRBV9 and TRBJ2-5; TRBD2 aligns across 12 bases. The CDR3 is made up of 15 amino acids. Trimming removed 1 base from V and 2 bases from J; junction bases left unmatched: 0. Germline V gene data show CDR1 as SGDLS and CDR2 as YYNGEE. CDR3 nucleotide sequence: TGTGCCAGCAGCGTACTAGCGGGGGGGCAAGAGACCCAGTACTTC. Translating gives CASSVLAGGQETQYF.

The J gene is TRBJ1-4, the V gene TRBV5-1, with 11 bases fitting TRBD1. The ends lost 7 bases at V and 6 bases at J; junction bases unmatched: 11. The CDR3 runs to 16 residues. Germline CDR1 reads SGHRS; CDR2 reads YFSETQ. The CDR3: CASWPGTGGYYEKLFF. The CDR3 bases are TGCGCCAGCTGGCCCGGGACAGGGGGATATTATGAAAAACTGTTTTTT.

This clone has more than one count but fewer than ten. The chain has TRBV5-1 and TRBJ1-1; D may be TRBD1 (6 bases). Germline loops: CDR1 SGHRS, CDR2 YFSETQ. The CDR3 is made up of 14 amino acids. The V end was cut by 2 bases, the J end by 5 bases, with 13 bases between. As DNA, the CDR3 is TGCGCCAGCAGCTTTCACAGGGAGGGGACTGAAGCTTTCTTT. Its protein product is CASSFHREGTEAFF. Full variable domain (outside the CDR3, taken from reference TRBV5-1 and TRBJ1-1): KAGVTQTPRYLIKTRGQQVTLSCSPISGHRSVSWYQQTPGQGLQFLFEYFSETQRNKGNFPGRFSGRQFSNSRSEMNVSTLELGDSALYLCASSFHREGTEAFFGQGTRLTVV.

The J gene is TRBJ2-3, the V gene TRBV29-1; tentatively, D is TRBD2 (6 bases). Germline lookup yields CDR1 SQVTM and CDR2 ANQGSEA. Trimming cost V 8 bases and J 0 bases, with 15 bases left between them. CDR3 length equals 14 residues. In DNA form, the CDR3 reads TGCAGCTATATGCCGGGGGTCAGCACAGATACGCAGTATTTT. Protein sequence: CSYMPGVSTDTQYF.

J is TRBJ1-2 and V is TRBV12-3 or TRBV12-4; 9 bases match TRBD1. The junction had 7 bases not matched to a gene; V was cut back by 3 bases and J by 14 bases. The CDR3 consists of 12 residues. The CDR3 DNA is TGTGCCAGCAGTTTTTCGCTCGGGACAGGGACCTTC. Protein product: CASSFSLGTGTF.

This rearrangement joins TRBV2 to TRBJ1-2; 7 bases are a match to TRBD1. CDR3 length: 14 residues. The V segment lost 5 bases and the J segment 7 bases; nucleotides outside the gene matches: 10. CDR1 is SNHLY and CDR2 is FYNNEI in the germline V gene. CDR3 amino acids: CASSSNRGKGGYTF. In DNA, the CDR3 is TGTGCCAGCAGTTCCAACAGGGGAAAGGGTGGCTACACCTTC.

With respect to this clone: This sample also contains other DNA sequences that code for the same CDR3. The chain has TRBV19 and TRBJ1-1; D is possibly TRBD1 (5 bases). Germline CDR1 and CDR2: LNHDA and SQIVND (reference sequence). This CDR3 contains 13 residues. V lost 6 bases, J lost 1 base, and 9 bases lay in between. CDR3 loop: CASSLTGNTEAFF. As DNA, the CDR3 is TGTGCCAGTAGCTTAACAGGGAACACTGAAGCTTTCTTT.

The chain carries TRBV9 and TRBJ1-2, with a possible D match to TRBD1 (5 bases). Trimming left V 4 bases short and J 4 bases short, with 14 bases between. CDR1 and CDR2 (germline): SGDLS, YYNGEE. The CDR3 has 14 amino acids. The CDR3 region has the DNA TGTGCCAGCAGCCCCCCGGGACTGAGCTATGGCTACACCTTC. Translating it yields CASSPPGLSYGYTF.

This sequence joins TRBV9 and TRBJ1-1; weak D call: TRBD1 (5 bases). Per the germline V gene, CDR1 is SGDLS and CDR2 is YYNGEE. The CDR3 contains 15 residues. The ends were cut back, 0 bases at V and 5 bases at J, with 14 bases in the middle. The CDR3 DNA reads as TGTGCCAGCAGCGTAGGGGGGGTATTGAGTACTGAAGCTTTCTTT. Protein sequence: CASSVGGVLSTEAFF.

The V gene is TRBV9, the J gene TRBJ2-2; 8 positions agree with TRBD2. The V segment lost 2 bases and the J segment 1 base; nucleotides outside the gene matches: 7. This CDR3 is built from 17 residues. Germline V gene data show CDR1 as SGDLS and CDR2 as YYNGEE. The CDR3 is CASSVNPRGGNTGELFF. CDR3 bases: TGTGCCAGCAGCGTCAACCCCCGGGGGGGGAACACCGGGGAGCTGTTTTTT.

The chain combines TRBV7-3 with TRBJ1-6; a possible D gene is TRBD1 (6 bases). Germline values: CDR1 SGHTA, CDR2 FQGTGA. The length of the CDR3 is 16 residues. V was cut by 5 bases and J by 5 bases, with 16 bases left in between. In DNA form, the CDR3 reads TGTGCCAGCAGCCCAAGGACAGCAGATAATAATTCACCCCTCCACTTT. Residues: CASSPRTADNNSPLHF.

This clone was detected a few times. The chain is built from TRBV7-3 and TRBJ1-2, with D unresolved. CDR1 is SGHTA and CDR2 is FQGTGA in the germline V gene. The CDR3 extends over 15 amino acids. The V end lost 5 bases, the J end lost 5 bases, and 18 bases lay between the germline ends. CDR3 sequence (DNA): TGTGCCAGCAGCCCCGGCGCCGGGGTGACTTATGGCTACACCTTC. This translates into CASSPGAGVTYGYTF.

The rearrangement uses TRBV10-3 and TRBJ1-2, with TRBD1 matching over 7 bases. V shed 10 bases and J 3 bases; nucleotides not matched to a gene: 8. Looked up from germline, CDR1 is ENHRY and CDR2 is SYGVKD. CDR3 length: 13 residues. The CDR3 spells CATTGDKDYGYTF. CDR3 in DNA: TGTGCCACCACAGGGGATAAAGACTATGGCTACACCTTC.

This rearrangement joins TRBV4-1 to TRBJ1-2, with a tentative D call TRBD1 (6 bases). The V end lost 1 base, the J end lost 7 bases, and 13 bases lay between the germline ends. Germline V CDR1 and CDR2: MGHRA, YSYEKL. The CDR3 totals 14 residues. The chain's CDR3 is CASSQVQGLRGYTF. The CDR3 coding sequence is TGCGCCAGCAGCCAAGTCCAGGGGCTGCGTGGCTACACCTTC.

The rearrangement joins TRBV10-3 to TRBJ1-5; possible D gene TRBD1, 6 bases. Trimming pared 10 bases from V and 7 bases from J, leaving 23 bases between. In germline, CDR1 is ENHRY, CDR2 SYGVKD. There are 15 residues in the CDR3. For the CDR3, the DNA is TGTGCCACCCAGTGGGGGCTTCTTGATGGGCAGCCCCAGCATTTT. It yields the protein CATQWGLLDGQPQHF.

The chain employs TRBV6-5 and TRBJ2-7, with a weak D call TRBD1 (5 bases). From germline, CDR1 is MNHEY and CDR2 SVGAGI. This CDR3 comprises 15 residues. Trimming removed 0 bases at V and 1 base at J, with 10 bases between. The CDR3 bases are TGTGCCAGCAGTTACTCGAGGTCAGGGTCCTACGAGCAGTACTTC. The encoded protein is CASSYSRSGSYEQYF.